The 9 T cell receptor beta chains in this list originate from one sample, sequenced in a study of cytomegalovirus exposure and HLA in healthy donors. PCR amplification relied on 60 Vbeta primers (plus 13 Jbeta primers). Some clones are missing from TCRdb's copy, which holds only in-frame ones; the method was immunoSEQ multiplex PCR. The data contain fewer than 200,000 clones, around 79% of them singletons. Sample: PBMCs. The receptors originated from a woman aged 50 to 60 in good health and CMV-seropositive.

The genes are TRBV6-5 and TRBJ1-1; D is possibly TRBD1 (6 bases). This CDR3 has 15 amino acids. Germline loops: CDR1 MNHEY, CDR2 SVGAGI. Deletions cut 2 bases from V and 6 bases from J, with 16 bases between. CDR3 sequence: CASSYRTADVPEAFF. The CDR3, as DNA: TGTGCCAGCAGTTACCGGACAGCCGACGTACCTGAAGCTTTCTTT.

The V gene is TRBV4-1, the J gene TRBJ1-5; 7 nucleotides align to TRBD1. This CDR3 region has 14 residues. The V and J ends lost 2 bases and 7 bases, in that order; junction bases with no gene match: 5. Germline V CDR1 and CDR2: MGHRA, YSYEKL. CDR3 bases: TGCGCCAGCAGCCAACCGGACAGGTCCCAGCCCCAGCATTTT. It codes for CASSQPDRSQPQHF.

The chain employs TRBV19 and TRBJ2-6; unclear D gene. The germline gives CDR1 LNHDA, CDR2 SQIVND (reference sequence). V lost 6 bases and J lost 2, with 26 bases in between. The CDR3 runs 20 residues. CDR3 DNA sequence: TGTGCCAGTAGCCGACCCTGGGCTCCATCGACCGGTACTGGGGCCAACGTCCTGACTTTC. This gives the protein CASSRPWAPSTGTGANVLTF.

CDR3 sequence reads: CASIRNTEAFF. The CDR3 nucleotides read TGTGCCAGCATCAGGAACACTGAAGCTTTCTTT. The V gene is TRBV2, the J gene TRBJ1-1; D remains ambiguous. The CDR3 runs to 11 residues. Trimming cost V 7 bases and J 1 base, with 4 bases left between them. Germline CDR1 is SNHLY and CDR2 is FYNNEI.

This sequence joins TRBV5-1 and TRBJ2-3; D gene uncertain. The V gene lost 1 base and the J gene lost 6 bases, with 12 bases spanning the gap. Per germline, CDR1 SGHRS and CDR2 YFSETQ. This CDR3 is 14 amino acids long. Here the CDR3 reads CASSLRRVRDTQYF. The CDR3, as DNA: TGCGCCAGCAGCTTGAGGAGAGTAAGGGATACGCAGTATTTT.

This chain links TRBV7-2 with TRBJ1-1, with 9 bases identical to TRBD1. Trimming took 6 bases from V and 1 from J; bases not matched to a gene: 6. Germline loops: CDR1 SGHTA, CDR2 FQGNSA. CDR3 length: 15 residues. CDR3 in amino acids: CASRDRDRENTEAFF. CDR3 bases: TGTGCCAGCAGAGACCGGGACAGGGAGAACACTGAAGCTTTCTTT.

The chain joins TRBV27 to TRBJ1-2, with 10 bases aligning to TRBD1. The CDR3 loop spans 12 amino acids. CDR1 and CDR2 from the germline V gene are MNHEY and SMNVEV (reference sequence). V lost 5 bases, J lost 8 bases, and 2 bases stayed unmatched. The CDR3 DNA reads as TGTGCCAGCAGTGCGGACAGGGGGGGCTACACCTTC. This sequence encodes CASSADRGGYTF.

The CDR3 protein is CASSGRGLVDEQFF. The DNA of the CDR3 is TGTGCCAGCAGCGGTCGTGGCCTGGTCGATGAGCAGTTCTTC. The rearrangement joins TRBV7-9 to TRBJ2-1; D is ambiguous. Germline loops: CDR1 SEHNR, CDR2 FQNEAQ (reference sequence). V gave up 5 bases and J gave up 8 bases, with 16 bases separating them. This CDR3 has 14 amino acids.

The chain carries TRBV29-1 and TRBJ2-3, with D tentatively TRBD1 (6 bases). Germline values: CDR1 SQVTM, CDR2 ANQGSEA. CDR3 size: 19 residues. Trimming shortened V by 1 base and J by 2 bases, and 25 bases separated the two germline ends. CDR3 residues: CSVEGFQGLRALSTDTQYF. CDR3 nucleotides: TGCAGCGTTGAAGGTTTTCAGGGGTTAAGGGCTCTATCCACAGATACGCAGTATTTT.